Each of the 30 T cell receptor beta chains below was sequenced from the same sample in a study of blood T cell repertoires in COVID-19. Clones were sequenced by immunoSEQ multiplex PCR, and TCRdb holds only the in-frame ones, with some missing. Found here are a few hundred thousand clones, more than 65% of them singletons; the top ten hold around 3.6%. The material sequenced was PBMCs or T cells enriched from blood (not recorded which). The receptors were sampled from a man between 50 and 59 years old who had recovered from COVID-19.

This clone was detected a few times. The chain carries TRBV30 and TRBJ2-4, with D perhaps TRBD2 (5 bases). Germline loops: CDR1 GTSNPN, CDR2 SVGIG (reference sequence). The V and J ends lost 2 bases and 9 bases respectively, with 14 bases between them. This CDR3 region has 13 residues. This chain's CDR3 is CAWSSRAQGIQYF. In nucleotides, the CDR3 is TGTGCCTGGAGTTCGCGGGCGCAAGGCATTCAGTACTTC. The entire variable domain, with the rest obtained from reference TRBV30 and TRBJ2-4, is as follows: SQTIHQWPATLVQPVGSPLSLECTVEGTSNPNLYWYRQAAGRGLQLLFYSVGIGQISSEVPQNLSASRPQDRQFILSSKKLLLSDSGFYLCAWSSRAQGIQYFGAGTRLSVL.

In its sample, this clone was seen once. The gene calls are TRBV5-6 and TRBJ2-5; D perhaps matches TRBD1 (6 bases). CDR1 SGHDT and CDR2 YYEEEE come from the germline V gene. V was cut by 5 bases and J by 2 bases, with 10 bases left in between. The CDR3 spans 13 residues. For the CDR3, the DNA is TGTGCCAGCAGTCCAACAGGGCAAGAGACCCAGTACTTC. Translation gives CASSPTGQETQYF.

J is TRBJ2-7 and V is TRBV6-2 or TRBV6-3, with D possibly matching TRBD1 (8 bases). V lost 3 bases, J lost 2 bases, and 29 bases lay in between. CDR3 length equals 20 residues. Germline-derived CDR1 and CDR2 are MNHEY and SVGEGT. The CDR3 sequence: CASSYRQGRRLAETTYEQYF. The DNA of the CDR3 is TGTGCCAGCAGTTATAGACAGGGGAGGCGGCTAGCGGAGACGACCTACGAGCAGTACTTC.

CDR3 sequence (DNA): TGCGCCAGCAGCCAGTCCCGGGACAGGGCAGCAGATACGCAGTATTTT. Translation gives CASSQSRDRAADTQYF. The chain uses TRBV4-3 and TRBJ2-3; 9 bases are shared with TRBD1. The CDR3 contains 16 residues. V dropped 3 bases and J dropped 4; count of bases not matched to a gene: 8. In germline, CDR1 is LGHNA, CDR2 YSLEER.

In this sample, this clone turned up a few times. CDR3 sequence: CASSPPGLGGTGELFF. The CDR3 coding sequence is TGCGCCAGCAGCCCCCCGGGCCTCGGGGGCACCGGGGAGCTGTTTTTT. V gene TRBV5-1 combines with J gene TRBJ2-2, with a tentative D call TRBD2 (6 bases). The length of the CDR3 is 16 residues. The ends were cut back, 4 bases at V and 4 bases at J, with 17 bases in the middle. The germline V gene encodes CDR1 SGHRS and CDR2 YFSETQ.

With respect to this clone: The sample carries other DNA sequences with the same CDR3. The V gene is TRBV7-9, the J gene TRBJ2-2, with TRBD2 identical over 7 bases. The germline CDR1 and CDR2 sequences are SEHNR and FQNEAQ (reference sequence). The CDR3 is 16 amino acids. With 1 base clipped from V and 1 base from J, the junction kept 3 bases outside the gene matches. CDR3 loop: CASSLGLAENTGELFF. Here the CDR3 DNA reads TGTGCCAGCAGCTTAGGGCTAGCGGAGAACACCGGGGAGCTGTTTTTT.

The chain links TRBV19 to TRBJ1-1; TRBD1 might be the D (6 bases). The CDR3 runs 13 residues. CDR1 is LNHDA, CDR2 SQIVND, per germline (reference sequence). The ends were cut back, 6 bases at V and 6 bases at J, with 14 bases in the middle. DNA for the CDR3: TGTGCCAGTAGCATCCTAGGGGGGGCTGAAGCTTTCTTT. Translation: CASSILGGAEAFF. Full variable domain (rest looked up from reference TRBV19 and TRBJ1-1): DGGITQSPKYLFRKEGQNVTLSCEQNLNHDAMYWYRQDPGQGLRLIYYSQIVNDFQKGDIAEGYSVSREKKESFPLTVTSAQKNPTAFYLCASSILGGAEAFFGQGTRLTVV.

This clone was seen once. V gene TRBV11-1 combines with J gene TRBJ2-7; 7 positions match TRBD2. This CDR3 is built from 15 residues. The germline V gene encodes CDR1 SGHAT and CDR2 FQDESV (reference sequence). Trimming cost V 6 bases and J 4 bases; bases outside gene matches: 12. CDR3 protein: CASSRRGGSWYEQYF. The CDR3 coding sequence is TGTGCCAGCAGTCGCCGGGGCGGGAGCTGGTACGAGCAGTACTTC.

The rearrangement joins TRBV5-1 to TRBJ1-5; TRBD1 might be the D (6 bases). V was trimmed by 0 bases and J by 6 bases, leaving 13 bases between them. The germline CDR1 and CDR2 sequences are SGHRS and YFSETQ. The CDR3 extends over 15 amino acids. The CDR3 nucleotides are TGCGCCAGCAGCTTGGTAGGGACACGGGGTCAGCCCCAGCATTTT. Translating gives CASSLVGTRGQPQHF.

The gene calls are TRBV6-1 and TRBJ2-7, with a tentative D call TRBD1 (7 bases). The CDR3 is made up of 15 amino acids. Germline V CDR1 and CDR2: MNHNS, SASEGT. V was shortened by 3 bases and J by 0 bases, with 12 bases between the two germline ends. CDR3: CASSDARGASYEQYF. CDR3 DNA: TGTGCCAGCAGTGACGCCAGGGGGGCCTCCTACGAGCAGTACTTC.

The chain couples TRBV18 to TRBJ1-1; tentative D call: TRBD1 (5 bases). The CDR3 totals 14 residues. Germline V gives CDR1 KGHSH, CDR2 LQKENI. Between the trimmed V and J ends, which lost 0 bases and 7 bases, there was a span of 12 bases. The CDR3 spells CASSPPGGVGEAFF. CDR3 nucleotide sequence: TGTGCCAGCTCACCACCTGGGGGGGTTGGTGAAGCTTTCTTT.

This clone was counted a few times. The chain has TRBV9 and TRBJ1-1; possible D gene TRBD1, 6 bases. The V end lost 3 bases, the J end lost 3 bases, and 9 bases lay between the germline ends. CDR1 SGDLS and CDR2 YYNGEE come from the germline V gene. This CDR3 is 13 amino acids long. CDR3: CASSAGVYTEAFF. CDR3 nucleotides: TGTGCCAGCAGCGCAGGGGTATACACTGAAGCTTTCTTT.

This chain links TRBV29-1 with TRBJ2-7, with D possibly being TRBD2 (5 bases). The CDR3 sequence is 11 residues long. The germline CDR1 and CDR2 sequences are SQVTM and ANQGSEA. Trimming took off 3 bases at V and 3 bases at J, with 6 bases between the two ends. The CDR3 here is CSVEGDYEQYF. Here the CDR3 DNA reads TGCAGCGTTGAGGGAGACTACGAGCAGTACTTC.

This sequence joins TRBV7-3 and TRBJ2-1; unclear D gene. Germline assignment: CDR1 SGHTA and CDR2 FQGTGA. Between the trimmed V and J ends, which lost 1 base and 5 bases, there was a span of 15 bases. This CDR3 is 16 amino acids long. CDR3 sequence (DNA): TGTGCCAGCAGCTTAAAGCCACGGGTCACCGACAATGAGCAGTTCTTC. Translation gives CASSLKPRVTDNEQFF.

The V gene is TRBV28, the J gene TRBJ1-4; D remains unclear. The germline V gene has CDR1 MDHEN and CDR2 SYDVKM. The length of the CDR3 is 15 residues. V was shortened by 5 bases and J by 7 bases, with 17 bases between the two germline ends. The CDR3 DNA follows: TGTGCCAGCAGTCTTACGACAAGCGGCGGTGAAAAACTGTTTTTT. Translated: CASSLTTSGGEKLFF.

This chain uses TRBV4-3 with TRBJ2-7, with 10 nucleotides matching TRBD2. The CDR3 loop spans 16 amino acids. V shed 0 bases, J shed 4 bases, and the junction held 6 bases outside the gene matches. Germline loops: CDR1 LGHNA, CDR2 YSLEER. For the CDR3, the DNA is TGCGCCAGCAGCCAAGATCGGGCTAGCGGGAGTTACGAGCAGTACTTC. It yields the protein CASSQDRASGSYEQYF.

CDR3 sequence reads: CASSLEARPPRSPLHF. In nucleotides, the CDR3 is TGTGCCAGCAGCTTAGAGGCAAGACCCCCTAGGTCACCCCTCCACTTT. The chain uses TRBV7-8 and TRBJ1-6; D not resolved. The CDR3 totals 16 residues. CDR1 is SGHVS and CDR2 is FQNEAQ in the germline V gene. V lost 1 base to trimming and J lost 10 bases, with 17 bases between them.

The genes are TRBV6-5 and TRBJ1-1; 7 bases line up with TRBD1. This CDR3 is built from 12 residues. CDR1 and CDR2 (germline): MNHEY, SVGAGI. V shed 6 bases, J shed 8 bases, and the junction held 6 bases outside the gene matches. CDR3 loop: CASRIDRAEAFF. The CDR3 nucleotides read TGTGCCAGCAGAATCGACAGGGCCGAAGCTTTCTTT.

The chain couples TRBV18 to TRBJ1-5; 10 bases agree with TRBD1. V shed 3 bases and J 1 base; nucleotides not matched to a gene: 12. The CDR3 has 19 amino acids. CDR1 KGHSH and CDR2 LQKENI come from the germline V gene. The CDR3 coding sequence is TGTGCCAGCTCACCTCCTTCGGGACAGGGGATTGGAAGCAATCAGCCCCAGCATTTT. Residues: CASSPPSGQGIGSNQPQHF.

The rearrangement joins TRBV9 to TRBJ1-4; D possibly corresponds to TRBD1 (5 bases). This CDR3 comprises 14 residues. CDR1 is SGDLS and CDR2 is YYNGEE in the germline V gene. V dropped 0 bases and J dropped 3 bases, with 6 bases sitting between them. This CDR3 reads CASSVGRANEKLFF. The CDR3, as DNA: TGTGCCAGCAGCGTAGGCAGGGCTAATGAAAAACTGTTTTTT.

Only a few counts were recorded for this clone. The rearrangement uses TRBV7-9 and TRBJ2-7, with a tentative D call TRBD1 (6 bases). From germline, CDR1 is SEHNR and CDR2 FQNEAQ (reference sequence). This CDR3 has 15 residues. Trimming removed 4 bases from V and 0 bases from J, with 13 bases in between. CDR3 protein: CASSWTQQGSYEQYF. CDR3 in DNA: TGTGCCAGCAGCTGGACCCAACAGGGCTCCTACGAGCAGTACTTC.

J is TRBJ2-7 and V is TRBV4-1; 10 bases align to TRBD1. The CDR3 length is 15 residues. Germline V CDR1 and CDR2: MGHRA, YSYEKL. The V gene end was trimmed by 4 bases and the J gene end by 5 bases; junction bases not matched to a gene: 8. The CDR3 DNA sequence: TGCGCCAGCAGCCGCCTGGGACAGGGGTTCAACGAGCAGTACTTC. Protein product: CASSRLGQGFNEQYF.

The chain employs TRBV2 and TRBJ2-7, with 10 bases matching TRBD1. Germline V CDR1 and CDR2: SNHLY, FYNNEI. V dropped 6 bases and J dropped 5; count of bases not matched to a gene: 7. CDR3 length equals 14 residues. The CDR3 is CASRAGTGVHEQYF. In DNA, the CDR3 is TGTGCCAGCAGAGCCGGGACAGGGGTGCACGAGCAGTACTTC.

The chain carries TRBV4-2 and TRBJ1-1; 7 nucleotides align to TRBD1. V lost 6 bases to trimming and J lost 7 bases; unmatched junction nucleotides: 5. Germline-derived CDR1 and CDR2 are LGHNA and YNFKEQ. This CDR3 has 12 residues. Here the CDR3 reads CASRPGDSEAFF. CDR3 bases: TGTGCCAGCAGACCTGGGGACAGTGAAGCTTTCTTT.

The chain combines TRBV5-6 with TRBJ2-7, with 8 bases identical to TRBD2. This CDR3 comprises 18 residues. Germline CDR1 reads SGHDT; CDR2 reads YYEEEE. Trimming removed 6 bases from V and 5 bases from J; junction bases left unmatched: 22. The CDR3 bases are TGTGCCAGCACGCCCGGGGGGGTCGCCTCCCGCTCCTATCACGAGCAGTACTTC. Its protein is CASTPGGVASRSYHEQYF.

V is TRBV10-2 and J is TRBJ2-1; D is unclear. The CDR3 contains 13 residues. V lost 2 bases, J lost 9 bases, and 11 bases lay in between. Germline CDR1 is WSHSY and CDR2 is SAAADI. CDR3 coding DNA: TGCGCCAGCAGTGAGAAGCGCAACTCTGAGCAGTTCTTC. This translates into CASSEKRNSEQFF.

J is TRBJ1-2 and V is TRBV19; TRBD1 matches at 7 bases. V gave up 6 bases and J gave up 7 bases; unmatched junction bases: 14. The CDR3 has 15 amino acids. Per germline, CDR1 LNHDA and CDR2 SQIVND (reference sequence). The DNA of the CDR3 is TGTGCCAGTAGATCGGACAGGCAGGGGGTAACTGGCTACACCTTC. Protein: CASRSDRQGVTGYTF. The variable domain in full, with the rest retrieved from reference TRBV19 and TRBJ1-2, is DGGITQSPKYLFRKEGQNVTLSCEQNLNHDAMYWYRQDPGQGLRLIYYSQIVNDFQKGDIAEGYSVSREKKESFPLTVTSAQKNPTAFYLCASRSDRQGVTGYTFGSGTRLTVV.

The count of this clone is one. V is TRBV9 and J is TRBJ2-1; tentative D call: TRBD2 (6 bases). Germline lookup yields CDR1 SGDLS and CDR2 YYNGEE. V lost 4 bases and J 12 bases, leaving 20 bases between the germline ends. The CDR3 consists of 14 residues. For the CDR3, the DNA is TGTGCCAGCAGCTTAGATGGGGCACTAGCAAGGCAGTTCTTC. This codes for CASSLDGALARQFF.

This clone was detected only a few times. The chain links TRBV14 to TRBJ1-4; possibly TRBD1 for D (5 bases). Germline V gene sequence: CDR1 SGHDN, CDR2 FVKESK. V was clipped by 0 bases and J by 13 bases, with 18 bases between them. CDR3 size: 15 residues. The CDR3 coding sequence is TGTGCCAGCAGCCAAGATCCAGGGACTCGGGGGGGACTGTTTTTT. As protein: CASSQDPGTRGGLFF.

This chain connects TRBV7-2 to TRBJ1-5; 7 bases line up with TRBD1. The CDR3 runs 16 residues. V trimming: 4 bases; J trimming: 5 bases; junction bases outside the gene matches: 11. Germline CDR1 SGHTA, CDR2 FQGNSA. The CDR3 nucleotides read TGTGCCAGCAGCTACAATGGGGACAGAAAGCATCAGCCCCAGCATTTT. Translated: CASSYNGDRKHQPQHF.